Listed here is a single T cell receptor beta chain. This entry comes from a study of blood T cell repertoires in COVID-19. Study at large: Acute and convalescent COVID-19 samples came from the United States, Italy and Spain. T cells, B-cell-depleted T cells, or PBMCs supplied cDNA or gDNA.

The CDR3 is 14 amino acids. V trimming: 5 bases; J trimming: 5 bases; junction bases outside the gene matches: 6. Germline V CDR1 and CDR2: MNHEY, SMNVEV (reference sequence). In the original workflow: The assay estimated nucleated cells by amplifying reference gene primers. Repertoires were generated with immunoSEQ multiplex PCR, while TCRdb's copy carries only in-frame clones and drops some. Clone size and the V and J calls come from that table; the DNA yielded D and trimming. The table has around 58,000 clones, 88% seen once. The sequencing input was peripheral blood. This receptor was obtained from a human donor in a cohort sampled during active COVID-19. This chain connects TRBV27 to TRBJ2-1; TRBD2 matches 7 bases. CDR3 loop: CASSRTSSNNEQFF. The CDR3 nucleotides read TGTGCCAGCAGTCGGACTAGTTCGAACAATGAGCAGTTCTTC.